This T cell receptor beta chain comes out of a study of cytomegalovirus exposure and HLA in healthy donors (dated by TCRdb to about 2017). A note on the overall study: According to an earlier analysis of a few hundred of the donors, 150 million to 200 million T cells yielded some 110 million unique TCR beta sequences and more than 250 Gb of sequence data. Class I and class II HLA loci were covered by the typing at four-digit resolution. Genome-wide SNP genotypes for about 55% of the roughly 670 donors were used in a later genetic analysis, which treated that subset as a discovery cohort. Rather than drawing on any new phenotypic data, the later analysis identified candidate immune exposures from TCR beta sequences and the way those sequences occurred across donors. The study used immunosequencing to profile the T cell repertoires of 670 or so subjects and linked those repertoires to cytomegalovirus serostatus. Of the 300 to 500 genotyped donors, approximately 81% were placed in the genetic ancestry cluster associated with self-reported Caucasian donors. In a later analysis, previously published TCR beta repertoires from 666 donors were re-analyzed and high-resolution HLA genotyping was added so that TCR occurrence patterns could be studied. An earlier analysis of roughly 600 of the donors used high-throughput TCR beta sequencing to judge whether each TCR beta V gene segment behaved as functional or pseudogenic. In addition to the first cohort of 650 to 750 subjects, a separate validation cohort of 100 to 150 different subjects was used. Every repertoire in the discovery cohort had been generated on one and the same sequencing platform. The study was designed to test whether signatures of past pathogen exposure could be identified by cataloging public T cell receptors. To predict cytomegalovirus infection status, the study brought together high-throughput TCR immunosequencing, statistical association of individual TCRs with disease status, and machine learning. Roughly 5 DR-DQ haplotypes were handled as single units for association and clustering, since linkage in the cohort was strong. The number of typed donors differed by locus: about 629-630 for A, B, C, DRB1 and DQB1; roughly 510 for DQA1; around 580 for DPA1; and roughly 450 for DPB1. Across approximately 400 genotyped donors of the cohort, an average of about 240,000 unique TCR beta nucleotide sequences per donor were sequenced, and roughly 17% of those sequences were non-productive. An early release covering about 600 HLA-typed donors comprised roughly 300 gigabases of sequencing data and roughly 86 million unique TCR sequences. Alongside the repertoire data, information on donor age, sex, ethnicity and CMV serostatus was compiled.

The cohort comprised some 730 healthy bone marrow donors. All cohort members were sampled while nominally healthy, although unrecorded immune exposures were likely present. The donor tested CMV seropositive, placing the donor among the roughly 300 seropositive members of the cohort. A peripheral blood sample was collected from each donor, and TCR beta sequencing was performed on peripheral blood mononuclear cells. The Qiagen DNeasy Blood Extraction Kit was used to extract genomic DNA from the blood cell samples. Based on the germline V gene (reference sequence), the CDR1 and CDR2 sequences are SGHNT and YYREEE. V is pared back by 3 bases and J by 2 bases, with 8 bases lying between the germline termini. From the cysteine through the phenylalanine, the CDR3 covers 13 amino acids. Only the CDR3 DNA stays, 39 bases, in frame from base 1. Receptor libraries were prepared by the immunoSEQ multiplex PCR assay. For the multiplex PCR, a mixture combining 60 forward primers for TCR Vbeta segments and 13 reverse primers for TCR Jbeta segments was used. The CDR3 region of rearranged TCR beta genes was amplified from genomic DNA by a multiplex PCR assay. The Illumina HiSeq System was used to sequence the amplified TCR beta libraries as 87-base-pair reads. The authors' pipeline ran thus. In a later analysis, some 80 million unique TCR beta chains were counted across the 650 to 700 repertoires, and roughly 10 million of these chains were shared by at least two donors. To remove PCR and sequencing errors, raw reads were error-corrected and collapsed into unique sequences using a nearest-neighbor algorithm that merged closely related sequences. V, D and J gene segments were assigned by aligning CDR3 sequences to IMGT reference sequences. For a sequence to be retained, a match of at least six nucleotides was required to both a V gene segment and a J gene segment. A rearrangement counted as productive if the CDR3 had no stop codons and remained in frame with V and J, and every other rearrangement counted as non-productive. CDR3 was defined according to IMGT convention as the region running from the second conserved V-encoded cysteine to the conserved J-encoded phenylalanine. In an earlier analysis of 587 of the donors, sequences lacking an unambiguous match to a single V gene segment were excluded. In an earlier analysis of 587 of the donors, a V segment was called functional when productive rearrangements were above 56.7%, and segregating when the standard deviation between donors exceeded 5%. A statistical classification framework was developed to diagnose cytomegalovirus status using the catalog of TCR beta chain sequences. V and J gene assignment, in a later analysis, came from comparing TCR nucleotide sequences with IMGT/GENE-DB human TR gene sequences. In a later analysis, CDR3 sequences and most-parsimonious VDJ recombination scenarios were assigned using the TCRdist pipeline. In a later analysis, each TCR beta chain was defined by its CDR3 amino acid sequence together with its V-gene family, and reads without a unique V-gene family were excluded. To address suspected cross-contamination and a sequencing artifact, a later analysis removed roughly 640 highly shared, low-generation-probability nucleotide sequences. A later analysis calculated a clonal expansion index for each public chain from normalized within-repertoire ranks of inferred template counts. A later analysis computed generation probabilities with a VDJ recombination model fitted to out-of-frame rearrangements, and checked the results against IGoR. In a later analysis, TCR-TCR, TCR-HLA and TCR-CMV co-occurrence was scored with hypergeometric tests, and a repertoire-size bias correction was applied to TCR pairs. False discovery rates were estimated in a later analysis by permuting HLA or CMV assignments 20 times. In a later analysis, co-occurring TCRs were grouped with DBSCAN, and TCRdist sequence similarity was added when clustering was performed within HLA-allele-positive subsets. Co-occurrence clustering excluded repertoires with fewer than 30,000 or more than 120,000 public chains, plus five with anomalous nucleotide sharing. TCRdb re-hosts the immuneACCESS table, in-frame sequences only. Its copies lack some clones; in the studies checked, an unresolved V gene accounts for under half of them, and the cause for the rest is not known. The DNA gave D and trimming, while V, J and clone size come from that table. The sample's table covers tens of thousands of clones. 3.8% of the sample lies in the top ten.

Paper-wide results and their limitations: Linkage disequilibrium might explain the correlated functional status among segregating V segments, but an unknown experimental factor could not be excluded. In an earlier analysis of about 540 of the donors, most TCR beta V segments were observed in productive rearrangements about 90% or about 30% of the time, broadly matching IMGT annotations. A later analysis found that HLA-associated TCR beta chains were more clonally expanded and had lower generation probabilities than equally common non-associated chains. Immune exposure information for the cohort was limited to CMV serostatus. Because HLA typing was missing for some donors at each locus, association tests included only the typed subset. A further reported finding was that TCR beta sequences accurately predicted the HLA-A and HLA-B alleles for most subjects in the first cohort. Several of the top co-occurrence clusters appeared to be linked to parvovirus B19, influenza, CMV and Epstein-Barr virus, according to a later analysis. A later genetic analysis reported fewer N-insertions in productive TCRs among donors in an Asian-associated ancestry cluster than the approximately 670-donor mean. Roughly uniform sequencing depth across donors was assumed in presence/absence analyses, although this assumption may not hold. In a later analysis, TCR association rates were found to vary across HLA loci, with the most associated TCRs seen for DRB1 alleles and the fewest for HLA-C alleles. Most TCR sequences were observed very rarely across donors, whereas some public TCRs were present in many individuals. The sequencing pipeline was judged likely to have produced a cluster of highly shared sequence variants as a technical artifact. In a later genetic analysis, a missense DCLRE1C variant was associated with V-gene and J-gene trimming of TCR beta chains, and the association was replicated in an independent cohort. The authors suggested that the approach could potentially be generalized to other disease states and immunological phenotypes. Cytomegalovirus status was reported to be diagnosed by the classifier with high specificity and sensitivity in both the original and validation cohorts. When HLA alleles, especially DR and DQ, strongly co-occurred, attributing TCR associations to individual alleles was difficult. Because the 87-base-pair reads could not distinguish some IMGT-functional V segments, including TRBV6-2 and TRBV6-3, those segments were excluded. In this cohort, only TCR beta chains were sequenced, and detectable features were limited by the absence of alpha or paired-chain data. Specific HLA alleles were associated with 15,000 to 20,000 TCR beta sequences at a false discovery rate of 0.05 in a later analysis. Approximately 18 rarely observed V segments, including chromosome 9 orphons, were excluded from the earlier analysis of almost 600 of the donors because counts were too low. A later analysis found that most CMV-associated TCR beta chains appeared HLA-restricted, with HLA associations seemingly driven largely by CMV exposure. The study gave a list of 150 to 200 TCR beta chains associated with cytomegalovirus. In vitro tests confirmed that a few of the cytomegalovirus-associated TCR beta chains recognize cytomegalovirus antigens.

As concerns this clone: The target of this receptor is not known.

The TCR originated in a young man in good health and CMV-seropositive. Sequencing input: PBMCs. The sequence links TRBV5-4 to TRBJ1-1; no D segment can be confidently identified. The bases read TGTGCCAGCAGCTACGGGGTCAACACTGAAGCTTTCTTT. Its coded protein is CASSYGVNTEAFF.